These 11 T cell receptor beta chains came from one sample sequenced in a study of glioma-infiltrating T cells. Using RNA template, CDR3s of TCR alpha and beta were amplified with iRepertoire arm-PCR. A single record per CDR3 protein comes from TCRdb applying MiXCR to the multiplex PCR reads. The sample holds around 180,000 distinct CDR3 sequences; about 40% are singletons and the top ten take 5.2%. Sequencing input: glioma tissue, nonneoplastic brain tissue, or PBMCs (not recorded which). All receptors derive from a human donor with low-grade glioma or glioblastoma, undergoing nonglioma brain surgery, or in good health (not recorded which).

This clonotype appeared a few times. This chain joins TRBV3-1 and TRBJ2-3; the D gene could be TRBD1 or TRBD2 (5 bases each). V shed 4 bases and J shed 3 bases, with 5 bases lying between them. From germline, CDR1 is LGHDT and CDR2 YNNKEL (reference sequence). CDR3 length: 12 amino acids. DNA for the CDR3: TGTGCCAGCAGCCGGGGGACAGATACGCAGTATTTT. Amino acid sequence: CASSRGTDTQYF.

This clonotype was observed many times. For the CDR3, the DNA is TGTGCCAGCAGTCAGACCACCCCGCTCGAGCAGTACTTC. Amino acid sequence: CASSQTTPLEQYF. This rearrangement joins TRBV6-1 to TRBJ2-7; D unresolved. The germline CDR1 and CDR2 sequences are MNHNS and SASEGT. V was pared by 5 bases and J by 6 bases, with 14 bases between. The CDR3 loop spans 13 amino acids.

In this sample, this clonotype turned up a few times. V and J are TRBV18 and TRBJ2-7; 8 positions agree with TRBD1. Germline CDR1 reads KGHSH; CDR2 reads LQKENI. This CDR3 is built from 17 residues. V gave up 3 bases and J gave up 4 bases; unmatched junction bases: 14. In DNA, the CDR3 is TGTGCCAGCTCACCCGAAGCCCCCGGACAGGGCGAGTACGAGCAGTACTTC. Encoded protein: CASSPEAPGQGEYEQYF.

Of note for this clonotype: A much larger clone differs from this one at a single base, so this may be a read error. This chain connects TRBV27 to TRBJ2-7, with D possibly matching TRBD2 (5 bases). This CDR3 comprises 16 residues. The germline CDR1 and CDR2 sequences are MNHEY and SMNVEV (reference sequence). This CDR3 is CTSSLVSSGGLYEQYF. The CDR3 DNA reads TGTACCAGCAGTTTAGTGTCCAGCGGTGGACTCTACGAGCAGTACTTC.

The rearrangement uses TRBV5-1 and TRBJ2-1; the D is unclear. V gave up 0 bases and J gave up 9 bases, with 13 bases separating them. The germline CDR1 and CDR2 sequences are SGHRS and YFSETQ. This CDR3 spans 14 amino acids. This CDR3 reads CASSLALDVSEQFF. Written as DNA, the CDR3 is TGCGCCAGCAGCTTGGCCCTAGACGTCAGTGAGCAGTTCTTC.

V gene TRBV30 combines with J gene TRBJ2-1, with D possibly TRBD2 on 6 matching bases. The CDR3 totals 13 residues. Trimming shortened V by 0 bases and J by 9 bases, and 12 bases separated the two germline ends. Germline V gene sequence: CDR1 GTSNPN, CDR2 SVGIG (reference sequence). The CDR3 region has the DNA TGTGCCTGGAGTGTAGGAGGGAGGTCTGAGCAGTTCTTC. Translation gives CAWSVGGRSEQFF.

This clonotype was detected many times. The chain joins TRBV6-1 to TRBJ1-1; D gene uncertain. This CDR3 has 13 amino acids. V was pared by 5 bases and J by 1 base, with 8 bases between. CDR1 MNHNS and CDR2 SASEGT come from the germline V gene. The CDR3 DNA reads as TGTGCCAGCAGTACCCAGAAGAACACTGAAGCTTTCTTT. As protein: CASSTQKNTEAFF.

For this clonotype: At one of its ends the junction is not consistent with the germline gene, which may arise from a read error. The chain carries TRBV12-3 or TRBV12-4 and TRBJ2-3; the match to TRBD2 covers 8 bases. The CDR3 totals 16 residues. CDR3 nucleotides: TGTGCCAGCAGTCCCGCGGGGGGCGTTGAAGGAGATACGAAGTATTTT. Residues: CASSPAGGVEGDTKYF.

There are many counts of this clonotype. The V and J genes are TRBV7-9 and TRBJ2-7; the match to TRBD1 covers 10 bases. J gave up 2 bases and V 8 bases, and 3 bases lay outside the gene matches. The germline V gene has CDR1 SEHNR and CDR2 FQNEAQ (reference sequence). This CDR3 comprises 13 residues. CDR3 region: CASSGQGTYEQYF. In nucleotides, the CDR3 is TGTGCCAGCTCGGGACAGGGGACCTACGAGCAGTACTTC.

Of note for this clonotype: At one boundary the junction diverges from the germline segment, which might be a read error. The rearrangement joins TRBV6-1 to TRBJ2-5; a weak D match, TRBD2 (6 bases). The CDR3 has 16 amino acids. Germline V CDR1 and CDR2: MNHNS, SASEGT. The CDR3 DNA follows: TGTGCCATCAGTGACCCGGTAGTAGGAGGGAGTGATACCCAGTACTTC. This gives the protein CAISDPVVGGSDTQYF.

Notes on this clonotype: No conserved phenylalanine or tryptophan is present at the end of the CDR3, so a read error is the likely explanation. The V gene is TRBV6-2 or TRBV6-3, the J gene TRBJ1-5; no clear D gene. Germline V lookup: CDR1 MNHEY, CDR2 SVGEGT. The CDR3 contains 18 residues. The CDR3 DNA reads as TGTGCCAGCCCCCAGAGCTGGACCCGGACGGATAGCAATCAGCCACAGCATCTT. This gives the protein CASPQSWTRTDSNQPQHL.